This TCR delta chain was identified in a study of gamma-delta chains in newborns, infants, children. Details on this clone: Other nucleotide sequences in the sample specify the same CDR3.

TCRdb re-called the reads via CATT. The data show 15,000 or so delta-chain clones, with roughly 7% seen just once and about 22% held by the top ten. V gave up 1 base and J gave up 0 bases, with 9 bases separating them. Germline CDR1 GEAIGNYY, CDR2 EKD. This CDR3 contains 17 residues. Sequenced sample: blood. This chain links TRDV2 with TRDJ3, with a tentative D call TRDD3 (5 bases). This receptor was identified in a child who was a newborn, infant or young child, either healthy, febrile or measles-vaccinated (not recorded which). The CDR3 DNA reads as TGTGCCTGTGACACTACTGGTAGCTCCTGGGACACCCGACAGATGTTTTTC. Its protein is CACDTTGSSWDTRQMFF.